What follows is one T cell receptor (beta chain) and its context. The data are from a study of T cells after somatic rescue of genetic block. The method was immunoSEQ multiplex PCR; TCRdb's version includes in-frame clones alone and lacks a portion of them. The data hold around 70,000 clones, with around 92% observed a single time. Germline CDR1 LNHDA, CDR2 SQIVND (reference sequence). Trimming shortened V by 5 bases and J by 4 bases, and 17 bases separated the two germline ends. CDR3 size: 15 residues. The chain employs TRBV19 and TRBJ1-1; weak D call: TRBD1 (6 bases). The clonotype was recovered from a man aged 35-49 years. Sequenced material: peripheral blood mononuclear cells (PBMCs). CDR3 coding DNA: TGTGCCAGTAGTCCAGAGCAGGGGTTCGCCACTGAAGCTTTCTTT. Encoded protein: CASSPEQGFATEAFF.